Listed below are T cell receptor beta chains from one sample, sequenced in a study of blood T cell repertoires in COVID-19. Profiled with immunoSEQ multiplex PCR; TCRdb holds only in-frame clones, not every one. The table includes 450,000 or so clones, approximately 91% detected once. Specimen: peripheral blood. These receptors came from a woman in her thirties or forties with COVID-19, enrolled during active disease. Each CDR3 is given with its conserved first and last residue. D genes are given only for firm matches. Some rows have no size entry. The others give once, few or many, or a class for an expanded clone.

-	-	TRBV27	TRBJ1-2	CASSSRTATSSGYTF	TGTGCCAGCAGTTCCCGGACAGCCACCTCTAGTGGCTACACCTTC
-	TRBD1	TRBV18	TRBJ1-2	CASSPGTGHGYTF	TGTGCCAGCTCACCAGGGACAGGGCATGGCTACACCTTC
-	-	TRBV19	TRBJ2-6	CASTQGPTGANVLTF	TGTGCCAGTACACAGGGACCTACGGGGGCCAACGTCCTGACTTTC
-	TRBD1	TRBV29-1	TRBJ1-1	CSALTGTNTEAFF	TGCAGCGCCCTGACAGGGACGAACACTGAAGCTTTCTTT
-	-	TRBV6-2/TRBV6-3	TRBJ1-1	CASSQRWEGPHTEAFF	TGTGCCAGCAGCCAAAGGTGGGAGGGCCCACACACTGAAGCTTTCTTT
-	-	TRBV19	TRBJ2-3	CASSIVGSTDTQYF	TGTGCCAGTAGTATAGTCGGGAGCACAGATACGCAGTATTTT
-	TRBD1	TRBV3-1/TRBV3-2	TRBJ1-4	CASSLSIGTGKLREKLFF	TGTGCCAGCAGCCTCAGCATCGGGACAGGGAAGCTACGTGAAAAACTGTTTTTT
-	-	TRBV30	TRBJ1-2	CAWSVSGIRGYTF	TGTGCCTGGAGTGTATCCGGGATCAGGGGCTACACCTTC
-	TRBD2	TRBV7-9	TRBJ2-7	CASSWTSGPDYEQYF	TGTGCCAGCAGCTGGACTAGCGGACCTGACTACGAGCAGTACTTC
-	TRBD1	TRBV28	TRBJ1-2	CASSSTISDRVYGYTF	TGTGCCAGCAGTTCCACAATCTCGGACAGGGTGTATGGCTACACCTTC
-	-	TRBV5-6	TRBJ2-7	CASSFSVSYEQYF	TGTGCCAGCAGCTTTAGCGTCTCCTACGAGCAGTACTTC
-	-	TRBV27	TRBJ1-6	CASSRETGFNSPLHF	TGTGCCAGCAGTCGTGAGACAGGTTTTAATTCACCCCTCCACTTT
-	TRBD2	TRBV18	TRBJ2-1	CASSPASGGLGNEQFF	TGTGCCAGCTCACCCGCGAGCGGGGGGCTCGGCAATGAGCAGTTCTTC
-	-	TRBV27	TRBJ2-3	CASSTPLAAKYTDTQYF	TGTGCCAGCAGTACCCCCCTTGCGGCAAAATACACAGATACGCAGTATTTT
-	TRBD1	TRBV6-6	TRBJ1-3	CASSPRDRGFTGNTIYF	TGTGCCAGCAGTCCCCGGGACAGGGGTTTCACGGGAAACACCATATATTTT
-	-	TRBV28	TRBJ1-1	CATIRGGRASTEAFF	TGTGCCACCATTCGGGGGGGCAGGGCATCCACTGAAGCTTTCTTT
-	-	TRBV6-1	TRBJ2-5	CASSEDWGVETQYF	TGTGCCAGCAGTGAAGATTGGGGCGTAGAGACCCAGTACTTC
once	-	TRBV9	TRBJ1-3	CASSVEEAYSGNTIYF	TGTGCCAGCAGCGTAGAGGAGGCCTACTCTGGAAACACCATATATTTT
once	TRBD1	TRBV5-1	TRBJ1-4	CASSLEGQGGEKLFF	TGCGCCAGCAGCTTGGAGGGACAGGGTGGAGAAAAACTGTTTTTT
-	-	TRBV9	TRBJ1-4	CASGGGTNEKLFF	TGTGCCAGCGGCGGCGGAACTAATGAAAAACTGTTTTTT
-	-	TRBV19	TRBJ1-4	CASSPGGEKLFF	TGTGCCAGTAGCCCAGGAGGTGAAAAACTGTTTTTT
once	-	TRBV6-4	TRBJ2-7	CASSVAKLAENEQYF	TGTGCCAGCAGTGTGGCCAAGCTAGCCGAGAACGAGCAGTACTTC
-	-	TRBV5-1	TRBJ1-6	CASSLEFSHYNSPLHF	TGCGCCAGCAGCTTGGAATTTTCACACTATAATTCACCCCTCCACTTT
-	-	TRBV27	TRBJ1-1	CASSLRGENTEAFF	TGTGCCAGCAGTCTCAGGGGTGAGAACACTGAAGCTTTCTTT
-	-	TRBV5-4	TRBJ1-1	CASSPSGGKAEAFF	TGTGCCAGCAGCCCCTCCGGGGGTAAGGCTGAAGCTTTCTTT
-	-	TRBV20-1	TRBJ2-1	CSARDNEQFF	TGCAGTGCTCGGGATAATGAGCAGTTCTTC
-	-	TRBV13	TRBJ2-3	CASWVGAHTDTQYF	TGTGCCAGCTGGGTGGGGGCCCACACAGATACGCAGTATTTT
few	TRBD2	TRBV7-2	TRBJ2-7	CASSAWTSSSSYEQYF	TGTGCCAGCAGCGCTTGGACTAGCTCATCCTCCTACGAGCAGTACTTC
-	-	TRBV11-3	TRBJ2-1	CASSLGRGASGQFF	TGTGCCAGCAGCTTAGGTCGGGGGGCTTCGGGGCAGTTCTTC
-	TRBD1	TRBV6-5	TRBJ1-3	CASSRDRGFGNTIYF	TGTGCCAGCAGCAGGGACAGGGGGTTTGGAAACACCATATATTTT
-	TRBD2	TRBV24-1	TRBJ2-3	CATSAVAGITDTQYF	TGTGCCACCAGTGCCGTAGCGGGTATCACAGATACGCAGTATTTT
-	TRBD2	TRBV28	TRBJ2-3	CASSFFGRAGTQYF	TGTGCCAGCAGTTTTTTCGGGAGGGCCGGCACGCAGTATTTT
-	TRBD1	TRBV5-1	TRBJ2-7	CASSLDGPGGYEQYF	TGCGCCAGCAGCTTGGATGGGCCAGGGGGCTACGAGCAGTACTTC
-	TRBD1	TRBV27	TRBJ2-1	CASSLLGGTYNEQFF	TGTGCCAGCAGTTTGTTAGGGGGCACCTACAATGAGCAGTTCTTC
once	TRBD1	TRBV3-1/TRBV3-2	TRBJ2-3	CASSLQGAHTDTQYF	TGTGCCAGCAGCCTCCAGGGGGCCCACACAGATACGCAGTATTTT
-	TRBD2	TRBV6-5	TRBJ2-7	CASNGGSSYEQYF	TGTGCCAGCAATGGCGGGAGCTCCTACGAGCAGTACTTC
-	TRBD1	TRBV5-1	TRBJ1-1	CASSVTGVTEAFF	TGCGCCAGCAGCGTTACAGGGGTAACTGAAGCTTTCTTT
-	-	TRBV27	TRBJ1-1	CASSFSGLPMNTEAFF	TGTGCCAGCAGTTTTTCAGGGCTACCCATGAACACTGAAGCTTTCTTT
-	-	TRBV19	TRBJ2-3	CASSPGLSTDTQYF	TGTGCCAGTAGTCCGGGACTGAGCACAGATACGCAGTATTTT
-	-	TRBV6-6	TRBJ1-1	CASSYSLGGEAAEAFF	TGTGCCAGCAGTTACTCGTTGGGCGGGGAGGCCGCTGAAGCTTTCTTT
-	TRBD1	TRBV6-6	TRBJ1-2	CASSGTGGDYGYTF	TGTGCCAGCAGCGGTACAGGGGGCGACTATGGCTACACCTTC
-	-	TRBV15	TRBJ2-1	CATSSGYRDWGSREQFF	TGTGCCACCAGCAGCGGGTACCGGGACTGGGGGTCCCGCGAGCAGTTCTTC
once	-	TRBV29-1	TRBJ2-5	CSVVQGPETQYF	TGCAGCGTTGTACAGGGCCCAGAGACCCAGTACTTC
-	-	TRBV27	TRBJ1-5	CASRLGHSNQPQHF	TGTGCCAGCAGATTGGGACATTCCAATCAGCCCCAGCATTTT
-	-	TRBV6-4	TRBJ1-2	CASSDSSGLSYTF	TGTGCCAGCAGTGACTCATCAGGGCTGAGCTACACCTTC
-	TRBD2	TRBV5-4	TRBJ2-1	CASSLGSGKGGNEQFF	TGTGCCAGCAGCTTGGGTAGCGGGAAGGGGGGAAATGAGCAGTTCTTC
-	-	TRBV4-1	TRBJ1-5	CASSQGRGASNQPQHF	TGCGCCAGCAGCCAAGGTCGGGGTGCCAGCAATCAGCCCCAGCATTTT
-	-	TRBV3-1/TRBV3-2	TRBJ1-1	CASSRNTEAFF	TGTGCCAGCTCCCGGAACACTGAAGCTTTCTTT
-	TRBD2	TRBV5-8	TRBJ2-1	CASSLTLAGGRNYNEQFF	TGTGCCAGCAGCTTGACACTAGCGGGAGGGCGGAACTACAATGAGCAGTTCTTC
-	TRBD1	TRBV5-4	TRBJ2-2	CASSWGTGGLNTGELFF	TGTGCCAGCAGCTGGGGGACAGGGGGACTGAACACCGGGGAGCTGTTTTTT
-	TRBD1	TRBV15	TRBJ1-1	CATSREGGLNTEAFF	TGTGCCACCAGCAGAGAAGGGGGCTTGAACACTGAAGCTTTCTTT